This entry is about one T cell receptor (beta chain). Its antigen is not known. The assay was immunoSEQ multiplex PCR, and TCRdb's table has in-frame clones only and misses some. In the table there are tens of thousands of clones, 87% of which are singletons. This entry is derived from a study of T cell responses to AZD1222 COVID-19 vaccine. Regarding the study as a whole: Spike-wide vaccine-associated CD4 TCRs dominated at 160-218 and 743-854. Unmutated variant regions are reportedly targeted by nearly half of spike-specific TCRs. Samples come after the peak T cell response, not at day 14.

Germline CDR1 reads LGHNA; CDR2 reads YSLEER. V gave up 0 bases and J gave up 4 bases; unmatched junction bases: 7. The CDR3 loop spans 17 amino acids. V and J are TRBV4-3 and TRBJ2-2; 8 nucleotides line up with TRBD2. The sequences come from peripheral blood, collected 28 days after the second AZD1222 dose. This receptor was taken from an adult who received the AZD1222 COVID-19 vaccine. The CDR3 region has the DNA TGCGCCAGCAGCCAAGAGGGCGCGGGGGGCCCCACCGGGGAGCTGTTTTTT. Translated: CASSQEGAGGPTGELFF.